This TCR beta chain came from a study of cytomegalovirus exposure and HLA in healthy donors. Germline V lookup: CDR1 SGHNT, CDR2 YYREEE (reference sequence). CDR3 length equals 15 residues. The junction had 5 bases not matched to a gene; V was cut back by 0 bases and J by 5 bases. The primer mix had 60 Vbeta and 13 Jbeta primers. Generated by immunoSEQ multiplex PCR, the TCRdb table keeps only in-frame clones and is missing some. The data hold 150,000 to 200,000 clones, with around four fifths observed a single time. The gene calls are TRBV5-4 and TRBJ2-7, with TRBD2 identical over 10 bases. The sequencing input was PBMCs. This TCR came from a female donor in good health and CMV-seronegative. CDR3 loop: CASSLEASGRNEQYF. DNA of the CDR3: TGTGCCAGCAGCTTGGAAGCTAGCGGGAGAAACGAGCAGTACTTC.